Listed below are T cell receptor beta chains from one sample, sequenced in a study of CD8+ T cells in alopecia areata. The method was immunoSEQ multiplex PCR; TCRdb's version includes in-frame clones alone and lacks a portion of them. The table records 25,000 to 40,000 clones, over 60% of them present only once. Source material: NKG2D-low CD8+ T cells sorted from blood. The source is a human donor with alopecia areata. Each CDR3 is given with its conserved first and last residue. Fields, in order: V gene, clone size, D gene, J gene, CDR3 DNA, CDR3 protein. A D gene is named only where the DNA matches it firmly. The size entry is marked missing in some rows and otherwise reads once, few, many or a size class.

TRBV2	few	NA	TRBJ2-1	TGTGCCAGCAGTGATAGTCAGACCTTAATCAATGAGCAGTTCTTC	CASSDSQTLINEQFF
TRBV5-1	NA	NA	TRBJ1-2	TGCGCCAGCAGCTTGGCGCCTATGACAGGATCGGTGGACTATGGCTACACCTTC	CASSLAPMTGSVDYGYTF
TRBV4-1	NA	NA	TRBJ2-1	TGCGCCAGCAGCCAAGAGGGGGGTGGCTACAATGAGCAGTTCTTC	CASSQEGGGYNEQFF
TRBV6-5	NA	TRBD1	TRBJ2-5	TGTGCCAGCAGTCCGACAGGGGGCGATGGGACCCAGTACTTC	CASSPTGGDGTQYF
TRBV6-5	NA	NA	TRBJ2-6	TGTGCCAGCAGTTACCGGAACTCTGGGGCCAACGTCCTGACTTTC	CASSYRNSGANVLTF
TRBV5-6	NA	NA	TRBJ2-5	TGTGCCAGCAGCTTCGGGAGCCAAGAGACCCAGTACTTC	CASSFGSQETQYF
TRBV29-1	NA	TRBD2	TRBJ2-7	TGCAGCGTTGTCCACATGGGACTAGCGGGCTACGAGCAGTACTTC	CSVVHMGLAGYEQYF
TRBV29-1	NA	NA	TRBJ2-2	TGCAGCACTACCGGGGACCCGGCCGGGGAGCTGTTTTTT	CSTTGDPAGELFF
TRBV13	once	NA	TRBJ2-1	TGTGCCAGCAGCCTCTCCATTCGGGGTTCGTATGAGCAGTTCTTC	CASSLSIRGSYEQFF
TRBV7-9	NA	NA	TRBJ2-5	TGTGCCAGCAGCCGCGATGAGACCCAGTACTTC	CASSRDETQYF
TRBV6-4	NA	NA	TRBJ2-3	TGTGCCAGCAGTGAACGGGGGACAGATACGCAGTATTTT	CASSERGTDTQYF
TRBV6-5	NA	TRBD1	TRBJ1-1	TGTGCCAGCAGTACAGGGGGATACACTGAAGCTTTCTTT	CASSTGGYTEAFF
TRBV7-8	NA	NA	TRBJ1-5	TGTGCCAGCAGCTTAGCGTTGACGGACGATCAGCCCCAGCATTTT	CASSLALTDDQPQHF
TRBV5-1	NA	NA	TRBJ1-2	TGCGCCAGCAGCTTGGAAAGCCGAGGCTACACCTTC	CASSLESRGYTF
TRBV4-1	NA	NA	TRBJ2-7	TGCGCCAGCAGCCAAGGACACGGGGAGCAGTACTTC	CASSQGHGEQYF
TRBV9	NA	TRBD2	TRBJ2-3	TGTGCCAGCAGCGTAGACGGGAGGGGCACAGATACGCAGTATTTT	CASSVDGRGTDTQYF
TRBV4-1	NA	NA	TRBJ1-2	TGCGCCAGCAGCCAAGATCCCCCGGAGAAGGGCTACACCTTC	CASSQDPPEKGYTF
TRBV29-1	NA	NA	TRBJ2-1	TGCAGCGTTGCTGGAGTGAATGAGCAGTTCTTC	CSVAGVNEQFF
TRBV29-1	NA	TRBD1	TRBJ2-7	TGCAGCGTTGAATTGGGGGGACAGGGGAACGAGCAGTACTTC	CSVELGGQGNEQYF
TRBV29-1	NA	TRBD2	TRBJ2-1	TGCAGCGTTATAGAAATAAGACTAGCGGGAGGGAATGAGCAGTTCTTC	CSVIEIRLAGGNEQFF
TRBV10-3	NA	TRBD1	TRBJ1-5	TGTGCCATCAGCTCGGGACAGACCGCCTTTCAGCCCCAGCATTTT	CAISSGQTAFQPQHF
TRBV27	NA	NA	TRBJ2-3	TGTGCCAGCAGTTTAGACGGGAGCACAGATACGCAGTATTTT	CASSLDGSTDTQYF
TRBV27	NA	TRBD2	TRBJ2-3	TGTGCCAGCAGTTTAGTAGGTAGCGGGGCCCTGGATACGCAGTATTTT	CASSLVGSGALDTQYF
TRBV7-9	few	NA	TRBJ1-4	TGTGCCAGCAGCTTACGTTTTGGGGGCGAGGCTGAAAAACTGTTTTTT	CASSLRFGGEAEKLFF
TRBV28	few	TRBD1	TRBJ2-7	TGTGCCAGCAGCCTAACGGGACAGGGGGACGAGCAGTACTTC	CASSLTGQGDEQYF
TRBV15	NA	TRBD2	TRBJ2-5	TGTGCCACCAGCAGAGATCGGTTTGCCCAGCGGGGGGTCCGGGAGACCCAGTACTTC	CATSRDRFAQRGVRETQYF
TRBV29-1	NA	NA	TRBJ2-4	TGCAGCGGAGGAGGGGCCGGGGGGCGCAACAAAAACATTCAGTACTTC	CSGGGAGGRNKNIQYF
TRBV29-1	NA	NA	TRBJ1-1	TGCAGCGCCCTGGTTGGGGCTGAAGCTTTCTTT	CSALVGAEAFF
TRBV5-4	NA	NA	TRBJ2-1	TGTGCCAGCAGCCTACCGTCGGGGGGCAGCGATGAGCAGTTCTTC	CASSLPSGGSDEQFF
TRBV29-1	NA	NA	TRBJ2-7	TGCAGCGCCGACGTTGGCTACGAGCAGTACTTC	CSADVGYEQYF
TRBV2	NA	NA	TRBJ1-5	TGTGCCAGCAGTGAGGCCGGGTTCGGCAATCAGCCCCAGCATTTT	CASSEAGFGNQPQHF
TRBV29-1	NA	NA	TRBJ2-3	TGCAGCGCGGATAGGGACCACACAGATACGCAGTATTTT	CSADRDHTDTQYF
TRBV27	NA	TRBD1	TRBJ2-7	TGTGCCAGCAGTTTATCCGGGACAGGTGACTACGAGCAGTACTTC	CASSLSGTGDYEQYF
TRBV27	NA	TRBD1	TRBJ2-1	TGTGCCAGCTCGGGAGGAGGACAGGGGGCTTGGGAAGAGCAGTTCTTC	CASSGGGQGAWEEQFF
TRBV4-3	NA	NA	TRBJ2-7	TGCGCCAGCAGCCAAGCCCGTGGAGGTTACGAGCAGTACTTC	CASSQARGGYEQYF
TRBV18	NA	TRBD1	TRBJ2-7	TGTGCCAGCTCCCCGACAGGGGCCTTCTACGAGCAGTACTTC	CASSPTGAFYEQYF
TRBV4-3	NA	NA	TRBJ2-7	TGCGCCAGCAGCCAACCCAACCGGGACGGGACCTACGAGCAGTACTTC	CASSQPNRDGTYEQYF
TRBV7-9	NA	NA	TRBJ1-6	TGTGCCAGCAGCAACACAGGGAATAATTCACCCCTCCACTTT	CASSNTGNNSPLHF
TRBV27	once	TRBD1	TRBJ2-4	TGTGCCAGTCGCTTTGTGGGACAGGGGGAAGGAAACATTCAGTACTTC	CASRFVGQGEGNIQYF
TRBV4-1	large	NA	TRBJ2-2	TGCGCCAGCAGCCAAAGACAGCCCAACACCGGGGAGCTGTTTTTT	CASSQRQPNTGELFF
TRBV25-1	NA	TRBD1	TRBJ1-2	TGTGCCAGCAGTGGACAGGGAAATAACTATGGCTACACCTTC	CASSGQGNNYGYTF
TRBV3-1/TRBV3-2	NA	NA	TRBJ2-3	TGTGCCAGCAGTCGTTCTCTTCCTTTT	CASSRSLPF
TRBV29-1	NA	TRBD1	TRBJ2-7	TGCAGCTCCGCGGGCTGGAGACAGGGAACCTACGAGCAGTACTTC	CSSAGWRQGTYEQYF
TRBV19	few	NA	TRBJ2-1	TGTGCCAGTAGTATTGGGACACCTGACTATGAGCAGTTCTTC	CASSIGTPDYEQFF
TRBV7-9	NA	NA	TRBJ1-2	TGTGCCAGCAGCTTAGCACAGGGAGACTATGGCTACACCTTC	CASSLAQGDYGYTF
TRBV28	NA	NA	TRBJ2-5	TGTGCCAGCAGTGACACGTTCACGGAGACCCAGTACTTC	CASSDTFTETQYF
TRBV6-5	NA	NA	TRBJ2-5	TGTGCCAGCAGTTACTCGCACAACCAAGAGACCCAGTACTTC	CASSYSHNQETQYF
TRBV29-1	NA	NA	TRBJ2-7	TGCAGCGCAGGAAGAGAATACGAGCAGTACTTC	CSAGREYEQYF